What follows describes a single T cell receptor beta chain. These data originate in a study of blood T cell repertoires in COVID-19. Across the whole study: Acute and convalescent COVID-19 specimens originated in the United States, Italy and Spain. T cells, B-cell-depleted T cells, or PBMCs provided the cDNA or gDNA that served as material.

The J segment lost 7 bases and the V segment lost 6 bases, leaving 8 bases of the junction unmatched. Germline CDR1 MRHNA, CDR2 SNTAGT. The CDR3 runs to 14 residues. Method: immunoSEQ multiplex PCR; TCRdb's copy keeps in-frame clones and lacks some. In the table there are some 150,000 clones, around 83% of which are singletons. Patients at the Seattle site were enrolled during active infection and followed longitudinally. This clonotype originated in a woman aged 55-69 years with COVID-19, enrolled during active disease. The sample was peripheral blood. The chain couples TRBV6-4 to TRBJ1-5; 8 bases map to TRBD1. DNA for the CDR3: TGTGCCAGCAGCTCCGGGACAGGCGGACAGCCCCAGCATTTT. It encodes CASSSGTGGQPQHF.